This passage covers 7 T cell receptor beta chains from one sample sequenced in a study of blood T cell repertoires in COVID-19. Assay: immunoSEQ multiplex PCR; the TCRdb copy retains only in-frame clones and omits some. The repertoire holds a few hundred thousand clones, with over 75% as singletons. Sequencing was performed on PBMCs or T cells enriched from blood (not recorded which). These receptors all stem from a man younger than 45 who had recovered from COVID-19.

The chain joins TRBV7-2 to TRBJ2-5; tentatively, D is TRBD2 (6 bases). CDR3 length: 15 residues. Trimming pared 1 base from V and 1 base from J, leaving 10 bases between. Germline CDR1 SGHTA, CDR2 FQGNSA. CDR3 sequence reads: CASSLGDSLQETQYF. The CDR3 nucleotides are TGTGCCAGCAGCTTAGGGGACTCCCTCCAAGAGACCCAGTACTTC.

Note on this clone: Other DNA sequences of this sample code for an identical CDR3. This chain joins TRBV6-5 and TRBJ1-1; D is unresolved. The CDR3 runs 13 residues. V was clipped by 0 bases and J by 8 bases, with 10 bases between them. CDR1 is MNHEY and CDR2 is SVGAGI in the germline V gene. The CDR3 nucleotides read TGTGCCAGCAGTTACTCTTCGAGAGGGGAAGCTTTCTTT. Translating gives CASSYSSRGEAFF.

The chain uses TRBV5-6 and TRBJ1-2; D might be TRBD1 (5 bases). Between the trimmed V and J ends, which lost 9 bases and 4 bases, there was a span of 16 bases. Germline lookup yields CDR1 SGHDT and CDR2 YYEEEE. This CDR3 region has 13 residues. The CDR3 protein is CATRTTGAYGYTF. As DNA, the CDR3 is TGTGCCACCCGGACTACAGGAGCCTATGGCTACACCTTC.

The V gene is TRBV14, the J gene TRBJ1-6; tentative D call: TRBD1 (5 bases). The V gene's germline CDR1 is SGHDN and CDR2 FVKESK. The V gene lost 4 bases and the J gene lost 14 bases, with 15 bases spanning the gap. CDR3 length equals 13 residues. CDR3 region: CASSLQTVTALHF. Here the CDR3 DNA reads TGTGCCAGCAGCCTACAGACAGTCACGGCCCTCCACTTT.

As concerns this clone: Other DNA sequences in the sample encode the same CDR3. DNA of the CDR3: TGTGCCAGCAGCTTACTTCAGGGTTACGAGCAGTACTTC. This gives the protein CASSLLQGYEQYF. The gene calls are TRBV11-2 and TRBJ2-7, with D possibly matching TRBD1 (5 bases). Trimming pared 2 bases from V and 4 bases from J, leaving 9 bases between. Looked up from germline, CDR1 is SGHAT and CDR2 is FQNNGV. The CDR3 totals 13 residues.

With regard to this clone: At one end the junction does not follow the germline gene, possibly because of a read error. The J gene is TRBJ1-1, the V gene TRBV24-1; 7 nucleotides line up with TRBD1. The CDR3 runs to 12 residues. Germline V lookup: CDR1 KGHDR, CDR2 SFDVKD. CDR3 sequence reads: CATSDRGTASVF. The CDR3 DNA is TGTGCCACCAGTGACCGAGGGACAGCATCTGTCTTT.

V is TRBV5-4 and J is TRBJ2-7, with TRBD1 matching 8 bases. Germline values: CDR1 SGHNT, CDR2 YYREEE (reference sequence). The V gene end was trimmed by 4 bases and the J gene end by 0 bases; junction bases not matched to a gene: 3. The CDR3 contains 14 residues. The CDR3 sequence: CASSGQGSSYEQYF. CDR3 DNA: TGTGCCAGCAGCGGACAGGGAAGCTCCTACGAGCAGTACTTC.